Here is one TCR beta chain with its context. What antigen it recognizes has not been identified. Base qualities are missing; no much larger clone stands one base away. Only healthy Caucasian donors were included. Three pairs of female monozygotic twins, all aged roughly 18 to 29 years, were included in the twin cohort. Positive isolation kits from Invitrogen were used to isolate CD4+ and CD8+ T cell populations. The library was built by means of 5' RACE. Data came from an Illumina HiSeq 2000. Template switching introduced a universal primer binding site; the final cDNA contained a unique molecular identifier, enabling accurate counting of TCR cDNA molecules. Specific primers in the conserved constant-segment region were used to synthesize first-strand cDNA for the TCR alpha and beta chains. Each cDNA library was double barcoded, with a SMART-Mk sample barcode plus Illumina barcodes, to control for contamination. TruSeq adapter sequences along with Illumina sample barcodes were introduced in two successive PCR steps. The Illumina HiSeq platform was used with custom primers to sequence TCR alpha and beta cDNA libraries. The study's processing was this. Raw reads were processed with MiGEC to extract unique molecular identifiers, and MiXCR was used to determine CDR3 positions. For each individual, recombination models were inferred using an EM algorithm with the repgenHMM and IGoR tools. Shared clonotype analysis was performed with the tcR package in R, normalizing sharing by the product of cloneset sizes. To study raw recombination without the effects of thymic and clonal selection, out-of-frame nonproductive sequences were analyzed. Using fastp at Q25 and MiXCR, TCRdb reprocessed the public reads and kept productive beta chains. Rows are unified per CDR3 protein, each entry keeping the most common DNA and genes. TCRdb, not the authors, supplied the V and J calls. This sample has about 530,000 distinct CDR3 sequences in its table, and 20% to 25% of those were observed once. The ten largest make up approximately 0.49% of the sample.

The data are from a study of identical twins (dated by TCRdb to about 2016). For the study in its entirety: The study deep-sequenced TCR alpha and beta repertoires from monozygotic twins, unrelated adults of various ages and cord blood to test whether fetal clonotypes persist. To rule out contamination, replicate twin experiments were performed at different times with different library preparation protocols. Summary of the overall study and its limitations: Recombination models systematically underestimated out-of-frame TCR alpha sharing in monozygotic twins but agreed with sharing between unrelated individuals. Invariant T cells such as MAIT and iNKT could partly confound zero-insertion analyses, although diverse VJ usage argued against such confounding for most clonotypes. Compared with coincidental sharing between unrelated individuals, an excess of low generation-probability sequences was observed among out-of-frame TCR alpha sequences shared between twins. In beta out-of-frame sequences, excess twin sharing was weaker, because having fewer shared sequences lowered the signal-to-noise ratio. Abundant cord blood beta clonotypes had fewer insertions, young adult naive repertoires showed a similar but weaker trend, and memory repertoires showed no such trend. Because the same donors could not be followed over many years, the conclusions relied on cross-sectional statistical analysis.

V is reduced by 1 base and J by 5 bases, leaving a spacing of 12 bases between them. CDR1 and CDR2 are read off the germline V gene as SGHRS and YFSETQ. Inclusive of the bounding cysteine and phenylalanine, the CDR3 is 15 residues long. The only DNA kept is the CDR3, 45 bases in frame from the first base. These same data were also listed under a study on yellow fever vaccine responses in identical twins. The second investigation adds: The T cell response to vaccination in identical twins was reported by the authors to appear partly convergent and partly personalized. In the study, vaccine-responding T cell clones were precisely tracked in identical twins.

The TCR originated in a woman between 18 and 29 years old in good health. The specimen was CD4+ T cells sorted from blood. This receptor chain uses TRBV5-1 and TRBJ1-4, with no confidently assigned D gene. The CDR3 has the sequence CASSLRPETNEKLFF. The base sequence is TGCGCCAGCAGCTTGCGTCCGGAGACAAATGAAAAACTGTTTTTT.